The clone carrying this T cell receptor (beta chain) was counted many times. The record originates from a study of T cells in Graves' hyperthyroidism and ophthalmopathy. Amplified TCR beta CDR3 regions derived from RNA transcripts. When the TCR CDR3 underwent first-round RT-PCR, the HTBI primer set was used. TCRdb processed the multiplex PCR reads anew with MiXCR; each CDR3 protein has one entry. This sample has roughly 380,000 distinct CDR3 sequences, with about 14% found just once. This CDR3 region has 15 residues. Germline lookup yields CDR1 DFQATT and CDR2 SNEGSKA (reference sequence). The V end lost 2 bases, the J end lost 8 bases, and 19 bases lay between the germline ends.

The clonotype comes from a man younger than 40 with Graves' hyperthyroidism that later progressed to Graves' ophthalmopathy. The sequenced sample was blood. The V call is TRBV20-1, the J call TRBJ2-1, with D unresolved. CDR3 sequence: CSARRQAFAWYEQFF. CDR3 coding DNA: TGCAGTGCTAGACGGCAGGCCTTCGCCTGGTATGAGCAGTTCTTC.